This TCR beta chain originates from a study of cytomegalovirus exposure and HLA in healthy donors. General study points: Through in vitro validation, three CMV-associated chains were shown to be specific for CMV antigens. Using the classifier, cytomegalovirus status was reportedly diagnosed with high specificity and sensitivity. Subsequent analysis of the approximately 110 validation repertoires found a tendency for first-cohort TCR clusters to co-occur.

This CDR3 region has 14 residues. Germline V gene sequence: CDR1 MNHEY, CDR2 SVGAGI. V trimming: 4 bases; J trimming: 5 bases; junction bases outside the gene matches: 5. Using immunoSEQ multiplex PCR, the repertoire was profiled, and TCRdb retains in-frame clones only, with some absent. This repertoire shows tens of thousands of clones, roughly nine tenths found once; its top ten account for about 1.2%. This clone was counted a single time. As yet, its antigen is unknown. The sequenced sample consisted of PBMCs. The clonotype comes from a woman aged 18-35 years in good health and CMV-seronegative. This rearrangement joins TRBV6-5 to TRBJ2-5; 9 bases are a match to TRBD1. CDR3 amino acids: CASSWTGVGETQYF. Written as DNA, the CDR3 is TGTGCCAGCAGTTGGACAGGGGTGGGGGAGACCCAGTACTTC.